Following are 11 T cell receptor beta chains from one sample sequenced in a study of identical twins. Each CDR3 protein gets one entry after TCRdb re-called the 5' RACE reads with MiXCR. The top ten clones hold around 3% of a sample with around 570,000 distinct CDR3 sequences, 9.5% to 10% of them seen once. This same sample was also taken into another study, of yellow fever vaccine responses in identical twins.

Specimen: PBMCs. The receptors stem from a woman under 30 in good health.

This clonotype was observed many times. V usage is TRBV20-1 and J usage is TRBJ2-7; TRBD1 aligns across 7 bases. Germline V gives CDR1 DFQATT, CDR2 SNEGSKA (reference sequence). The V and J ends lost 8 bases and 4 bases, in that order; junction bases with no gene match: 14. This CDR3 region has 14 residues. DNA for the CDR3: TGCAGTACGAAAAGGAGTATACAGGGGTACGAGCAGTACTTC. Protein product: CSTKRSIQGYEQYF.

This clonotype has only a few counts. The rearrangement uses TRBV6-2 or TRBV6-3 and TRBJ2-7; no definite D call. Germline lookup yields CDR1 MNHEY and CDR2 SVGEGT. Trimming left V 5 bases short and J 3 bases short, with 8 bases between. The length of the CDR3 is 12 residues. The CDR3 here is CASSPNIYEQYF. CDR3 in DNA: TGTGCCAGCAGTCCAAATATCTACGAGCAGTACTTC.

J is TRBJ2-5 and V is TRBV6-2 or TRBV6-3, with no clear D. Trimming shortened V by 7 bases and J by 5 bases, and 11 bases separated the two germline ends. CDR3 length: 12 amino acids. CDR1 MNHEY and CDR2 SVGEGT come from the germline V gene. In DNA, the CDR3 is TGTGCCAGCAATATAGCTTACGAGACCCAGTACTTC. Its protein product is CASNIAYETQYF.

This sequence joins TRBV6-1 and TRBJ2-1; 8 bases are shared with TRBD2. With V trimmed by 8 bases and J by 7 bases, 13 bases remained unmatched. The CDR3 loop spans 15 amino acids. Germline loops: CDR1 MNHNS, CDR2 SASEGT. The CDR3 reads CASRRTGGGRNEQFF. The DNA of the CDR3 is TGTGCCAGCCGAAGAACGGGAGGGGGGAGAAATGAGCAGTTCTTC.

This clonotype was seen only a few times. The genes are TRBV6-4 and TRBJ2-3, with TRBD2 matching over 10 bases. The V segment lost 0 bases and the J segment 6 bases; nucleotides outside the gene matches: 9. This CDR3 has 17 amino acids. Per germline, CDR1 MRHNA and CDR2 SNTAGT. CDR3 DNA sequence: TGTGCCAGCAGTGACTCGAGTGAGCGGGGGGGCCCCGATACGCAGTATTTT. This sequence encodes CASSDSSERGGPDTQYF.

This chain joins TRBV18 and TRBJ2-7; TRBD2 aligns across 9 bases. Germline assignment: CDR1 KGHSH and CDR2 LQKENI. J gave up 3 bases and V 5 bases, and 11 bases lay outside the gene matches. The CDR3 sequence is 16 residues long. CDR3: CASSRIAGASGYEQYF. CDR3 nucleotide sequence: TGTGCCAGCTCAAGAATAGCGGGAGCTTCCGGCTACGAGCAGTACTTC.

This clonotype has a handful of counts. The chain couples TRBV20-1 to TRBJ2-3, with unresolved D. The V end lost 0 bases, the J end lost 2 bases, and 12 bases lay between the germline ends. Germline CDR1 DFQATT, CDR2 SNEGSKA (reference sequence). This CDR3 spans 15 amino acids. This CDR3 reads CSARDAKKNTDTQYF. The DNA for the CDR3 is TGCAGTGCTAGAGATGCAAAGAAAAACACAGATACGCAGTATTTT.

This clonotype came up many times. V gene TRBV5-5 combines with J gene TRBJ2-1; 8 bases match TRBD2. The CDR3 length is 16 residues. The trim removed 3 bases at V and 4 bases at J, leaving 9 bases unmatched. Germline V CDR1 and CDR2: SGHKS, YYEKEE (reference sequence). The CDR3 reads CASSSRAGAAYNEQFF. CDR3 in DNA: TGTGCCAGCAGCTCACGAGCGGGGGCGGCTTACAATGAGCAGTTCTTC.

This clonotype was observed at least ten times. This chain links TRBV20-1 with TRBJ2-3; no clear D gene. The germline V gene has CDR1 DFQATT and CDR2 SNEGSKA (reference sequence). V was shortened by 6 bases and J by 7 bases, with 23 bases between the two germline ends. This CDR3 comprises 15 residues. The CDR3 loop reads CSAKHSIQVVNTQYF. The CDR3 bases are TGCAGTGCGAAACATTCAATCCAGGTGGTAAATACGCAGTATTTT.

This clonotype was found a few times. V usage is TRBV4-2 and J usage is TRBJ2-3; D perhaps matches TRBD1 (5 bases). Between the trimmed V and J ends, which lost 0 bases and 6 bases, there was a span of 10 bases. The CDR3 has 14 amino acids. Germline CDR1 LGHNA, CDR2 YNFKEQ. As DNA, the CDR3 is TGTGCCAGCAGCCAAGAAGGGGCGCGGGATACGCAGTATTTT. This encodes CASSQEGARDTQYF.

The genes are TRBV12-3 or TRBV12-4 and TRBJ2-2; D possibly uses TRBD1 or TRBD2 (7 bases each). The CDR3 has 18 amino acids. The DNA of the CDR3 is TGTACCTTCAGTCCCGGACAGGCGGGAGATTTAAACACCGGGGAGCTGTTTTTT. It codes for CTFSPGQAGDLNTGELFF.